Included here is one T cell receptor beta chain sequence, with context. Per the study methods: Reference gene primer amplification yielded estimated nucleated cell counts. Sequencing used immunoSEQ multiplex PCR; TCRdb keeps in-frame clones, though not all of them. That table is the source of V, J and clone size, and D and trimming were worked out from the DNA. The sample gives around 190,000 clones, 89% of which show up once; about 1.9% is in the top ten. These data are taken from a study of blood T cell repertoires in COVID-19. Study details: Italy, Spain and the United States were the sources of the convalescent and acute COVID-19 samples. In each case, the material was cDNA or gDNA derived from T cells, B-cell-depleted T cells, or PBMCs.

This CDR3 contains 14 residues. Trimming at V came to 7 bases and at J to 4 bases, leaving 5 bases not matched to a gene. Germline V CDR1 and CDR2: SGHVS, FNYEAQ. The specimen was peripheral blood. The chain recombines TRBV7-6 with TRBJ1-3; 9 nucleotides line up with TRBD1. The sequence came from a man aged 18 to 29 who had recovered from COVID-19. CDR3 sequence (DNA): TGTGCCAGCACCACCGGGACAGGGGGAAACACCATATATTTT. Amino acids: CASTTGTGGNTIYF.